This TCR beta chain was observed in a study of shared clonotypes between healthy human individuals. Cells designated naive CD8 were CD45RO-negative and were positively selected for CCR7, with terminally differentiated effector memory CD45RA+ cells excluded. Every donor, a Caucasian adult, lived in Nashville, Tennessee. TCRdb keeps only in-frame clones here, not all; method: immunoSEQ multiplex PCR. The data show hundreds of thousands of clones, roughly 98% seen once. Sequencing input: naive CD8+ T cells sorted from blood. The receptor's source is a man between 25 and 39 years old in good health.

The CDR3 is CASSQGHSGRMVGETQYF. As DNA, the CDR3 is TGTGCCAGCAGCCAAGGTCATAGCGGGAGAATGGTAGGGGAGACCCAGTACTTC. The chain joins TRBV14 to TRBJ2-5, with 9 bases that match TRBD2. The CDR3 loop spans 18 amino acids. Unmatched junction bases numbered 14, after V lost 1 base and J lost 5 bases. Germline CDR1 reads SGHDN; CDR2 reads FVKESK.